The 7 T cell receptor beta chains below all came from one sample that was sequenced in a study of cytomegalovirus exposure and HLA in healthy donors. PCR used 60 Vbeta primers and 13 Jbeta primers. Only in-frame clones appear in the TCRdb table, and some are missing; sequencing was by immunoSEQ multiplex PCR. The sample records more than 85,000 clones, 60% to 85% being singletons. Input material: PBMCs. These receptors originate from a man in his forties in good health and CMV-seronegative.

CDR3 nucleotide sequence: TGTGCCTGGAGAACCCCCGGGACACAATACGAGCAGTACTTC. Residues: CAWRTPGTQYEQYF. The chain couples TRBV30 to TRBJ2-7; D is possibly TRBD1 (6 bases). Germline CDR1 reads GTSNPN; CDR2 reads SVGIG (reference sequence). The CDR3 is 14 amino acids. V lost 3 bases to trimming and J lost 4 bases, with 16 bases between them.

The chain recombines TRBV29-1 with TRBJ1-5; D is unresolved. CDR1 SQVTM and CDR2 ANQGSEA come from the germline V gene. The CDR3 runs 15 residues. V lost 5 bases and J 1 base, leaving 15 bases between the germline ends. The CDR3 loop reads CSVRDLSESNQPQHF. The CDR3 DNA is TGCAGCGTTCGAGACTTAAGCGAAAGCAATCAGCCCCAGCATTTT.

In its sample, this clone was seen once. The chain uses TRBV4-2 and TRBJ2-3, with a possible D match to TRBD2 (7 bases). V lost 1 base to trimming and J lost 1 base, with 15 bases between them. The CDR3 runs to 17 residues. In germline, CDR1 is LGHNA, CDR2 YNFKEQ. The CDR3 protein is CASSQVGGGWGTDTQYF. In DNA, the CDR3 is TGTGCCAGCAGCCAAGTGGGAGGGGGATGGGGCACAGATACGCAGTATTTT.

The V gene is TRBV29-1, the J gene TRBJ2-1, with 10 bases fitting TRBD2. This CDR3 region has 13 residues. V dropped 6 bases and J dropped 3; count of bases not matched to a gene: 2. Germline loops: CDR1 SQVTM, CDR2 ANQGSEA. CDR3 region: CSVWTSGYNEQFF. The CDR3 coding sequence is TGCAGCGTCTGGACTAGCGGCTACAATGAGCAGTTCTTC.

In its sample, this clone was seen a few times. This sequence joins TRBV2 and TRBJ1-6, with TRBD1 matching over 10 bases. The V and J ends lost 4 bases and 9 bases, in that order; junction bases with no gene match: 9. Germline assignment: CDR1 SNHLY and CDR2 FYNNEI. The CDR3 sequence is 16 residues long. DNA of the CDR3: TGTGCCAGCAGTGGGGTGGGGACAGGGGTTACTTCACCCCTCCACTTT. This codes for CASSGVGTGVTSPLHF. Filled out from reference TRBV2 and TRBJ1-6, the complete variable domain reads EPEVTQTPSHQVTQMGQEVILRCVPISNHLYFYWYRQILGQKVEFLVSFYNNEISEKSEIFDDQFSVERPDGSNFTLKIRSTKLEDSAMYFCASSGVGTGVTSPLHFGNGTRLTVT.

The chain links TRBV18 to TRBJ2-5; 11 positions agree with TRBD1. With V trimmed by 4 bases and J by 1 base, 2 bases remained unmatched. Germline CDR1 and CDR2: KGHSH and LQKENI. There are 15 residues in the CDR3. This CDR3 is CASSRGTGGQETQYF. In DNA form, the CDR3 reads TGTGCCAGCTCACGTGGGACAGGGGGCCAAGAGACCCAGTACTTC.

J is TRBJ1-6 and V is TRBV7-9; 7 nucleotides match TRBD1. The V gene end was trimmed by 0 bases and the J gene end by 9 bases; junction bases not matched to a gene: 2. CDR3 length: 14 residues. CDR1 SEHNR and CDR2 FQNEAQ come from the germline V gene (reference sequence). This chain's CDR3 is CASSLAQGSSPLHF. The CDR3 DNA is TGTGCCAGCAGCTTAGCACAGGGGAGTTCACCCCTCCACTTT.